This T cell receptor (beta chain) was captured in a study of blood T cell repertoires in COVID-19. Study details: Sample material is recorded as cDNA or gDNA derived from T cells, B-cell-depleted T cells, or PBMCs.

Deletions cut 4 bases from V and 7 bases from J, with 11 bases between. The CDR3 runs 14 residues. Germline CDR1 reads SEHNR; CDR2 reads FQNEAQ (reference sequence). Authors' processing steps: Reference gene primer amplification gave nucleated cell count estimates. Sequenced by immunoSEQ multiplex PCR; TCRdb stores in-frame clones only, minus some. For V, J and clone size, that table is used; D and trimming come from the DNA. The sample includes a few hundred thousand clones, approximately 80% of them seen just once. Source material: PBMCs or T cells enriched from blood (not recorded which). V gene TRBV7-9 combines with J gene TRBJ1-6; no clear D gene. This receptor was taken from a man aged 25-45 years with acute COVID-19. The CDR3 loop reads CASSSVAQNSPLHF. In DNA form, the CDR3 reads TGTGCCAGCAGCTCGGTCGCCCAAAATTCACCCCTCCACTTT.